This is a list of T cell receptor beta chains from one sample in a study of blood T cell repertoires in COVID-19. The method was immunoSEQ multiplex PCR; TCRdb's version includes in-frame clones alone and lacks a portion of them. Here the sample spans roughly 22,000 clones, approximately 78% being singletons. Sequenced sample: peripheral blood. These receptors originate from a human donor in a cohort sampled during active COVID-19. The CDR3 runs from the conserved cysteine through the conserved F or W. D genes are given only for firm matches. A row's size may be missing; if present it is once, few, many or a size class.

j_call v_call d_call clone_size cdr3_nt cdr3_aa
TRBJ1-5 TRBV6-2/TRBV6-3 NA NA TGTGCCAGCAGTTACTCGGGTTTGAGAGGGATTCAGCCCCAGCATTTT CASSYSGLRGIQPQHF
TRBJ2-7 TRBV11-3 TRBD1 NA TGTGCCAGCAGCTTAGGCCGGACAGGGGGGTACGAGCAGTACTTC CASSLGRTGGYEQYF
TRBJ2-1 TRBV11-3 NA NA TGTGCCAGCAGCCCGGGAGATACCTACAATGAGCAGTTCTTC CASSPGDTYNEQFF
TRBJ1-2 TRBV6-9 TRBD1 NA TGTGCCAGCAGTTATCGGGGGACAGGGGCCTCCTATGGCTACACCTTC CASSYRGTGASYGYTF
TRBJ2-3 TRBV7-9 TRBD1 NA TGTGCCAGCAGCTTAGACGGACAGGGCACAGATACGCAGTATTTT CASSLDGQGTDTQYF
TRBJ2-1 TRBV11-3 TRBD2 NA TGTGCCAGCAGCTTAGCCGGGAGGACGGTCAATGAGCAGTTCTTC CASSLAGRTVNEQFF
TRBJ1-1 TRBV19 NA NA TGTGCCAGTATGCGCGCCACGCTAACCCTCACTGAAGCTTTCTTT CASMRATLTLTEAFF
TRBJ2-7 TRBV13 NA NA TGTGCCAGCAGCTTCGGGGGGCTCTACGAGCAGTACTTC CASSFGGLYEQYF
TRBJ1-2 TRBV10-3 TRBD1 NA TGTGCCATCCGCCCCTCTGGCGGGACAGGGTCTAACTATGGCTACACCTTC CAIRPSGGTGSNYGYTF
TRBJ1-1 TRBV7-6 NA NA TGTGCCAGCAGCACCTCTGAGGCGGCGGACACTGAAGCTTTCTTT CASSTSEAADTEAFF
TRBJ2-7 TRBV28 TRBD1 NA TGTGCCACACGTGGGACAGGGGGATCCTACGAGCAGTACTTC CATRGTGGSYEQYF
TRBJ1-2 TRBV6-4 TRBD1 once TGTGCCAGCAGAGCCGGGACAGGCGTCGGTGGCTACACCTTC CASRAGTGVGGYTF
TRBJ1-1 TRBV5-1 TRBD1 NA TGCGCCAGCAGCTTGAGGACAGGGTGGAACACTGAAGCTTTCTTT CASSLRTGWNTEAFF
TRBJ1-4 TRBV19 TRBD1 NA TGTGCCAGTAGTATCCCAGGGGGGAATGAAAAACTGTTTTTT CASSIPGGNEKLFF
TRBJ2-7 TRBV21-1 NA NA TGTGCCAGCAGCAAATGCCCCAAGGGGACAAGCTCCTACGAGCAGTACTTC CASSKCPKGTSSYEQYF
TRBJ2-1 TRBV7-9 TRBD1 few TGTGCCAGCAGACCGTCCGGGACAGGGGACAATGAGCAGTTCTTC CASRPSGTGDNEQFF
TRBJ1-1 TRBV19 TRBD1 NA TGTGCCAGTAGTCCGAGGGGGCAAGTCATGAACACTGAAGCTTTCTTT CASSPRGQVMNTEAFF
TRBJ1-1 TRBV5-1 TRBD1 NA TGCGCCAGCAGCTTGCAGGCAGGGGGGACTGAAGCTTTCTTT CASSLQAGGTEAFF
TRBJ1-6 TRBV10-2 NA NA TGCGCCAGCAGTGAGGGGGCAAACTCCTATAATTCACCCCTCCACTTT CASSEGANSYNSPLHF
TRBJ2-7 TRBV5-1 TRBD1 NA TGCGCCAGCAGGGCGACAGGGGGGTCCTACGAGCAGTACTTC CASRATGGSYEQYF
TRBJ1-2 TRBV25-1 NA NA TGTGCCAGCAGTGAATCGGTCAGGGTAAACTATGGCTACACCTTC CASSESVRVNYGYTF
TRBJ2-4 TRBV6-1 TRBD2 NA TGTGCCAGCAGTGAACCGGGGGGAGCCAAAAACATTCAGTACTTC CASSEPGGAKNIQYF
TRBJ2-1 TRBV7-2 TRBD2 NA TGTGCCGGCAGCTTAGACGGGACTAGCGGGGACAATGAGCAGTTCTTC CAGSLDGTSGDNEQFF
TRBJ1-1 TRBV18 NA NA TGTGCCAGCTCATTATCTAACAGGGTGATCAACACTGAAGCTTTCTTT CASSLSNRVINTEAFF
TRBJ1-2 TRBV4-1 NA few TGCGCCAGCAGCCCCCGGTTAGGGGCGTCCTATGGCTACACCTTC CASSPRLGASYGYTF
TRBJ1-5 TRBV6-1 NA NA TGTGCCAGCAGTGAAGCCGGGTGGAGGGGAGAGGATCAGCCCCAGCATTTT CASSEAGWRGEDQPQHF
TRBJ2-7 TRBV18 NA NA TGTGCCAGCTCACCCCTAAAGTACGACGAGCAGTACTTC CASSPLKYDEQYF
TRBJ2-2 TRBV5-1 TRBD2 NA TGCGCCAGCAGCTTGATAACTAGCGGGAGAACCGGGGAGCTGTTTTTT CASSLITSGRTGELFF
TRBJ2-1 TRBV9 TRBD2 NA TGTGCCAGCAGCGGGGGGACTAGGTCCTACAATGAGCAGTTCTTC CASSGGTRSYNEQFF
TRBJ2-7 TRBV19 TRBD2 NA TGTGCCAGTAGTACGACTAGCGGGAGCGCCATCGCCTCCTACGAGCAGTACTTC CASSTTSGSAIASYEQYF
TRBJ2-7 TRBV9 TRBD2 NA TGTGCCAGCAGCGGTAGCGGGAACTCCTACGAGCAGTACTTC CASSGSGNSYEQYF
TRBJ2-2 TRBV5-6 NA NA TGTGCCAGCAGCTTGTCACTAGGATTGAACACCGGGGAGCTGTTTTTT CASSLSLGLNTGELFF